Described below is a single T cell receptor (beta chain) sequence and its context. This entry belongs to a study of control samples from healthy donors and cancer patients. Clones were read by immunoSEQ multiplex PCR, and TCRdb kept only the in-frame ones, dropping some. The sample carries over 70,000 clones, roughly 89% recorded once. The CDR3 extends over 16 amino acids. CDR1 is LGHDT and CDR2 is YNNKEL in the germline V gene (reference sequence). Trimming took 0 bases from V and 1 from J, leaving 12 bases between them. The J gene is TRBJ1-2, the V gene TRBV3-1 (or the pseudogene TRBV3-2); no firm D call. The sample comprised blood. The TCR sequence derives from a woman in her sixties or seventies in good health. CDR3 protein: CASSQDRWGINYGYTF. CDR3 sequence (DNA): TGTGCCAGCAGCCAAGATCGGTGGGGTATTAACTATGGCTACACCTTC.